This TCR beta chain was sequenced in a study of CXCR3-negative and CXCR3-positive naive CD8 T cells. The authors prepared UMI-labeled TRB cDNA libraries by 5' RACE. TCRdb reanalyzed the 5' RACE reads and collapses them to one entry per CDR3 protein, without DNA. The table lists 120,000 to 150,000 distinct CDR3 sequences, with over 0.25% in the top ten. Germline CDR1 reads SGHKS; CDR2 reads YYEKEE (reference sequence). The CDR3 has 16 amino acids. Triplicate sorts of under 350,000 cells per CD8+ subset. Study-wide points: TRB CDR3s were more hydrophobic in CXCR3-positive than in CXCR3-negative naive cells.

As to this clonotype: Its antigen is not identified.

The material sequenced was naive CXCR3+ CD8+ T cells from blood. Stated subset: CD45RO-CCR7+CD27+CD95- naive CD8+ T cells expressing CXCR3 (TNR3+). The chain carries TRBV5-5 and TRBJ2-1; lacking DNA, the TRBD1 call made by TCRdb goes unchecked. The receptor's source is a human donor in good health. Some clones in this sample may be carry-over from other donors' samples. CDR3 amino acids: CDSSSVVPPPADEQFF. Full variable domain (rest looked up from reference TRBV5-5 and TRBJ2-1): DAGVTQSPTHLIKTRGQQVTLRCSPISGHKSVSWYQQVLGQGPQFIFQYYEKEERGRGNFPDRFSARQFPNYSSELNVNALLLGDSALYLCDSSSVVPPPADEQFFGPGTRLTVL.